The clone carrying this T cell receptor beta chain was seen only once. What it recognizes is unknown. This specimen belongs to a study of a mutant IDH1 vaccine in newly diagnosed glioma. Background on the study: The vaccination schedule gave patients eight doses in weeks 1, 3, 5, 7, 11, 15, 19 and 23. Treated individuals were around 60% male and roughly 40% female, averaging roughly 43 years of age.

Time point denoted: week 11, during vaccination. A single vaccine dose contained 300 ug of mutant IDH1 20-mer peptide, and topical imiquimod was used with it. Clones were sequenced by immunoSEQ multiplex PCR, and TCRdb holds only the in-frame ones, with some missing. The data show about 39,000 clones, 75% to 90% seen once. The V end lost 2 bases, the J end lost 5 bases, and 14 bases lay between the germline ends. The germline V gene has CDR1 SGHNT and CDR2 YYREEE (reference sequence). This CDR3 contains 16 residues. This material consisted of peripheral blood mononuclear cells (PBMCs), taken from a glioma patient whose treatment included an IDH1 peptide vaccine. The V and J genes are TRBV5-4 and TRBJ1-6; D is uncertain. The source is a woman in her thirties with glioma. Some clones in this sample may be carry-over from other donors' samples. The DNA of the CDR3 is TGTGCCAGCAGCTTCTGGGGTGAGGAGGATAATTCACCCCTCCACTTT. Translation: CASSFWGEEDNSPLHF. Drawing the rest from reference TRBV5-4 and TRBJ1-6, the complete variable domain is ETGVTQSPTHLIKTRGQQVTLRCSSQSGHNTVSWYQQALGQGPQFIFQYYREEENGRGNFPPRFSGLQFPNYSSELNVNALELDDSALYLCASSFWGEEDNSPLHFGNGTRLTVT.